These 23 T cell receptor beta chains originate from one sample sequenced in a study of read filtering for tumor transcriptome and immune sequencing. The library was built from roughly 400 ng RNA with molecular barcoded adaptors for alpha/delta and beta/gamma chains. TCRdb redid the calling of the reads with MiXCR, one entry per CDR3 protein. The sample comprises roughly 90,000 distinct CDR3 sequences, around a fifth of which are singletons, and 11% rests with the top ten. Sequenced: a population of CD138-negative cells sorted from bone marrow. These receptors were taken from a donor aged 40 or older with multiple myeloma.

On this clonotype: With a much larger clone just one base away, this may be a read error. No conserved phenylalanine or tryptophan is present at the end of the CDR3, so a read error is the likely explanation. The CDR3 nucleotides read TGCAGCGTTGGTGGGGGGGCCATCCCGGCGCGCCAGTACCTC. Protein product: CSVGGGAIPARQYL. V usage is TRBV29-1 and J usage is TRBJ2-7; D perhaps matches TRBD2 (7 bases). The germline V and J ends were trimmed by 4 bases and 10 bases, with 23 bases remaining between them. The CDR3 has 14 amino acids. Looked up from germline, CDR1 is SQVTM and CDR2 is ANQGSEA.

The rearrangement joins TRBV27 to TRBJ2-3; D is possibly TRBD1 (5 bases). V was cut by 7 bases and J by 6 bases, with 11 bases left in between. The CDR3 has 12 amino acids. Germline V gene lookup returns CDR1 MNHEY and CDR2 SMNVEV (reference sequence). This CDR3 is CASIRPGDTQYF. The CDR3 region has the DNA TGTGCCAGCATCAGGCCAGGGGATACGCAGTATTTT.

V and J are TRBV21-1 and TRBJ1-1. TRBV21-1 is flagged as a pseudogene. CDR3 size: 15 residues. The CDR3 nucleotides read TGTGCCAGCAGCAAAGTTCACAGAGAAAACACTGAAGCTTTCTTT. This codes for CASSKVHRENTEAFF.

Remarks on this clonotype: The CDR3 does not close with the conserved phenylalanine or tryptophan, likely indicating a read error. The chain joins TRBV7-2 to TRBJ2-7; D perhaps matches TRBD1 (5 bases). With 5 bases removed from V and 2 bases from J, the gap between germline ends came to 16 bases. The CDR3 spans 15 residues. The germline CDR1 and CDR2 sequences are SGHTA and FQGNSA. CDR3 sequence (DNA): TGTGCCAGCAGCGTCGGAACAGGTGGAGCCTACGAGCAGTACCTC. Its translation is CASSVGTGGAYEQYL.

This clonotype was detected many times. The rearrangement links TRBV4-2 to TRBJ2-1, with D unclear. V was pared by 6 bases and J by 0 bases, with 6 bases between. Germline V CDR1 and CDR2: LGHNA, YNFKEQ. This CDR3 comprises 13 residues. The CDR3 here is CASSTFSYNEQFF. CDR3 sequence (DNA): TGTGCCAGCAGTACTTTCTCCTACAATGAGCAGTTCTTC.

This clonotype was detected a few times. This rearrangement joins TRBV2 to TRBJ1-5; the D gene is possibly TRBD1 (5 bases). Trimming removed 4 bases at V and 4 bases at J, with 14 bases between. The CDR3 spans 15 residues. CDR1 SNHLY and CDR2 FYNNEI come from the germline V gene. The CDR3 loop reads CASSAGGAGNQPQHF. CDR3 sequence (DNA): TGTGCCAGCAGTGCCGGGGGAGCGGGGAATCAGCCCCAGCATTTT.

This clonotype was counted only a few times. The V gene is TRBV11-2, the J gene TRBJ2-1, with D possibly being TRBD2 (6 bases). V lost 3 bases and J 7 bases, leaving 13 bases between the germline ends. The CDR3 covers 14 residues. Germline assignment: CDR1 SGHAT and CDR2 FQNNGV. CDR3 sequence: CASSFVRGSNEQFF. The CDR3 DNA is TGTGCCAGCAGCTTCGTCCGGGGGAGTAATGAGCAGTTCTTC.

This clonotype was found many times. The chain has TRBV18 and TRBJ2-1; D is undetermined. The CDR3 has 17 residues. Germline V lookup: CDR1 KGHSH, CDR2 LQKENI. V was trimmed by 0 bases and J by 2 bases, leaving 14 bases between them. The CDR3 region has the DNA TGTGCCAGCTCACCACCTCTTGCCAGGCCCCCCTACAATGAGCAGTTCTTC. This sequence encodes CASSPPLARPPYNEQFF.

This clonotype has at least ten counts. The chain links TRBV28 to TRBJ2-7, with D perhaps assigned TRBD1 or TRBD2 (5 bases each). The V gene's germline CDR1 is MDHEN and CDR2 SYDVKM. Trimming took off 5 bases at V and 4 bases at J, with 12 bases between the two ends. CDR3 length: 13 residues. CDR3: CASSGDLGYEQYF. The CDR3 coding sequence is TGTGCCAGCAGTGGGGACCTTGGGTACGAGCAGTACTTC.

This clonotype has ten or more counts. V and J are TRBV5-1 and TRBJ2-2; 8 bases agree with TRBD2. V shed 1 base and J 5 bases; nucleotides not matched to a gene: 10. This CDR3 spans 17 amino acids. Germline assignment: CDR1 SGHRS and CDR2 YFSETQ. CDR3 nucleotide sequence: TGCGCCAGCAGCTTGAGTCCGGGACTAGTTAAGACCGGGGAGCTGTTTTTT. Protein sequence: CASSLSPGLVKTGELFF.

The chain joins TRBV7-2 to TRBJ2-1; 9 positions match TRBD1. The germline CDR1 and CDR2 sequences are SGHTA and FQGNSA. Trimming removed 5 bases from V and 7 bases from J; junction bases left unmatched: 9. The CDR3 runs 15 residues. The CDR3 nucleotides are TGTGCCAGCAGCATAACAGGGGGCAATTGGAATGAGCAGTTCTTC. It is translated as CASSITGGNWNEQFF.

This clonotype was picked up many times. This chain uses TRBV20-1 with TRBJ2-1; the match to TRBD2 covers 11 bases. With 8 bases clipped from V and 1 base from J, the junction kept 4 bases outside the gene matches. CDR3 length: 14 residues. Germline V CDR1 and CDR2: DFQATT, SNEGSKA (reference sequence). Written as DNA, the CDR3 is TGCAGTATAGCGGGGGGGCAGTCCTACAATGAGCAGTTCTTC. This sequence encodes CSIAGGQSYNEQFF.

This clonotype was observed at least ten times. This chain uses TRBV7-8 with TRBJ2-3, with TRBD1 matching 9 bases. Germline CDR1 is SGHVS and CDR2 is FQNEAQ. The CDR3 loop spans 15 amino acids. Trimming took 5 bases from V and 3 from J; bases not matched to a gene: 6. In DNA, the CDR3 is TGTGCCAGCAGCCGGGGACAGGGAGGGACAGATACGCAGTATTTT. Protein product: CASSRGQGGTDTQYF.

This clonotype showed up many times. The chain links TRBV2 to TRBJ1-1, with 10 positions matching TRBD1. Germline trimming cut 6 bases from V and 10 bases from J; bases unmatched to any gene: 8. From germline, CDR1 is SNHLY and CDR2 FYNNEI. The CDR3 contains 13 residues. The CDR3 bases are TGTGCCAGCAGGGACAGGGGGAAGGGGGTAGCTTTCTTT. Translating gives CASRDRGKGVAFF. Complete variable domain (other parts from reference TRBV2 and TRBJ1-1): EPEVTQTPSHQVTQMGQEVILRCVPISNHLYFYWYRQILGQKVEFLVSFYNNEISEKSEIFDDQFSVERPDGSNFTLKIRSTKLEDSAMYFCASRDRGKGVAFFGQGTRLTVV.

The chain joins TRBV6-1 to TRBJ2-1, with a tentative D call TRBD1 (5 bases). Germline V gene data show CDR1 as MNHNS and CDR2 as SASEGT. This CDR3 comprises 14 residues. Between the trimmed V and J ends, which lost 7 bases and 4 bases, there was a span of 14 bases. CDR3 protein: CASKDKQAYNEQFF. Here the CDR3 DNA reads TGTGCCAGCAAGGACAAGCAGGCATACAATGAGCAGTTCTTC.

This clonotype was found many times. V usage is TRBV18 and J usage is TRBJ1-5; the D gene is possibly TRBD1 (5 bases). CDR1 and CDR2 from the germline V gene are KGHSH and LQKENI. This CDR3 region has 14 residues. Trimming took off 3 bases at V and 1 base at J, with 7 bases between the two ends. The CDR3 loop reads CASSPQGSNQPQHF. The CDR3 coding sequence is TGTGCCAGCTCACCCCAGGGCAGCAATCAGCCCCAGCATTTT.

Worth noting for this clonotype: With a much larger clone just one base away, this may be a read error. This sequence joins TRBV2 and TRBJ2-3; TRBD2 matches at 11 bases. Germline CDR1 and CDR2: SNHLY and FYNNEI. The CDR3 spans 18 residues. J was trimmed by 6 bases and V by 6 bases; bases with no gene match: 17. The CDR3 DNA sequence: TGTGCCAGCAGGGAAACGGGGGAACTAGCGGGGGTAGGTGATACGCAGTATTTT. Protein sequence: CASRETGELAGVGDTQYF. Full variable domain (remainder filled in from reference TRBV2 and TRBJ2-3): EPEVTQTPSHQVTQMGQEVILRCVPISNHLYFYWYRQILGQKVEFLVSFYNNEISEKSEIFDDQFSVERPDGSNFTLKIRSTKLEDSAMYFCASRETGELAGVGDTQYFGPGTRLTVL.

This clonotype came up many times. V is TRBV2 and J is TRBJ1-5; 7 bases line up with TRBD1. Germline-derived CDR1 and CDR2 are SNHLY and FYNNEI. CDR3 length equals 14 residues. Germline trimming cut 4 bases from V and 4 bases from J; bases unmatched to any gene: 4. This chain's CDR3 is CASSGDRVNQPQHF. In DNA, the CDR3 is TGTGCCAGCAGTGGAGACAGGGTTAATCAGCCCCAGCATTTT.

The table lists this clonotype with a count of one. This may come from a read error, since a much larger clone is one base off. DNA of the CDR3: TGTGCCAGCAGCCAAGATAGACTCCAGCGCACAGATACGCAGTATTTT. Its protein is CASSQDRLQRTDTQYF. The V and J genes are TRBV14 and TRBJ2-3; D remains unclear. The V gene lost 0 bases and the J gene lost 1 base, with 11 bases spanning the gap. CDR1 and CDR2 from the germline V gene are SGHDN and FVKESK. The CDR3 has 16 residues.

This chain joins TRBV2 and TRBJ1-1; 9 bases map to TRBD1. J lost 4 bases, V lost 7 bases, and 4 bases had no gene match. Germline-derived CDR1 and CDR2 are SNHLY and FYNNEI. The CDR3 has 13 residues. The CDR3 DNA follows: TGTGCCAGCACACAGGGGGCCGGCACTGAAGCTTTCTTT. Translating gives CASTQGAGTEAFF. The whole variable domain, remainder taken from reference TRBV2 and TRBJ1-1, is EPEVTQTPSHQVTQMGQEVILRCVPISNHLYFYWYRQILGQKVEFLVSFYNNEISEKSEIFDDQFSVERPDGSNFTLKIRSTKLEDSAMYFCASTQGAGTEAFFGQGTRLTVV.

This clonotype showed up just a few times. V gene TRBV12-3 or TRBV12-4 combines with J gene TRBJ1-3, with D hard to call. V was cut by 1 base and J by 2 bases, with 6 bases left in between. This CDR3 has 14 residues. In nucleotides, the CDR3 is TGTGCCAGCAGTTTAGGTCCGCCTGGAAACACCATATATTTT. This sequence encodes CASSLGPPGNTIYF.

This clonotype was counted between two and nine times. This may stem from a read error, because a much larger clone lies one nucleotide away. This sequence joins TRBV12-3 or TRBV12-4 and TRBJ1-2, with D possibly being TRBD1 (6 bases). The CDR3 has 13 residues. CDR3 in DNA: TGTGCCAGCAGTTTGGGGGCTAACTATGGCTACGCCTTC. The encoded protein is CASSLGANYGYAF.

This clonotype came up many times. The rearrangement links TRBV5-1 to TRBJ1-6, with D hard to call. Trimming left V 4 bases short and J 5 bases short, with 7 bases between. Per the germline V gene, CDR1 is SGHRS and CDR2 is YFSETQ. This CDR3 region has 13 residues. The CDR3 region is CASSPDHNSPLHF. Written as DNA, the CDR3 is TGCGCCAGCAGCCCGGACCATAATTCACCCCTCCACTTT.